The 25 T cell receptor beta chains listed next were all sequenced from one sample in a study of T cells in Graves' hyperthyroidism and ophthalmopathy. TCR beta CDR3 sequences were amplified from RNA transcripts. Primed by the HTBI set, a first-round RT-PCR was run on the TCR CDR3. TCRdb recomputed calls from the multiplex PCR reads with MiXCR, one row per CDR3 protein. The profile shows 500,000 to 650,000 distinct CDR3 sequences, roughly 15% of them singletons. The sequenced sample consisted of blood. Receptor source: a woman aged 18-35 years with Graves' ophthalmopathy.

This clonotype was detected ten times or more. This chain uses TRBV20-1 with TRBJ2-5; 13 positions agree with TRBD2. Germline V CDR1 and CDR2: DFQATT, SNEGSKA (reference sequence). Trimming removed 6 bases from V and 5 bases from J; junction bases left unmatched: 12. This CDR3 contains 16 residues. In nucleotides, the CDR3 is TGCAGTGCCGAGAGGACTAGCGGGAGACGGGGGGAGACCCAGTACTTC. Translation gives CSAERTSGRRGETQYF.

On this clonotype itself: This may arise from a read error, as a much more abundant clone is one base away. CDR3 residues: CASSLAYVRPNSGYTF. The DNA for the CDR3 is TGTGCCAGCAGCTTAGCCTACGTGCGTCCTAACTCTGGCTACACCTTC. This chain joins TRBV7-2 and TRBJ1-2; the D is unclear. Per the germline V gene, CDR1 is SGHTA and CDR2 is FQGNSA. The CDR3 has 16 amino acids.

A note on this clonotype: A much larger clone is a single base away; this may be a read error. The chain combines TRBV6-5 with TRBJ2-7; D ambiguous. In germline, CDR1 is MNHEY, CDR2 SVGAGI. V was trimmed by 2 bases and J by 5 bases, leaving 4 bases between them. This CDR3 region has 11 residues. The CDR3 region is CASSYTDEQYF. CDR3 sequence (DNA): TGTGCCAGCAGTTACACCGACGAGCAGTACTTC.

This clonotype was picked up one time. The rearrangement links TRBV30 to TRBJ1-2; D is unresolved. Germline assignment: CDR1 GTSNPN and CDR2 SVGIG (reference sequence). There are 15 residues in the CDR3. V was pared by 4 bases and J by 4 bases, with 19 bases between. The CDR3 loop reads CAWNRDAGDIYGYTF. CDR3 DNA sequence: TGTGCCTGGAACCGCGATGCCGGGGATATCTATGGCTACACCTTC.

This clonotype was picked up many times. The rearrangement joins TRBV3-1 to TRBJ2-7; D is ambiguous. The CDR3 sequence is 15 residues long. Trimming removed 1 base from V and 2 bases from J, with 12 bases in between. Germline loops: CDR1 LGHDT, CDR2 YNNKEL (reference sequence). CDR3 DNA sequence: TGTGCCAGCAGCCAAGTAAGTCGGGCGACCTACGAGCAGTACTTC. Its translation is CASSQVSRATYEQYF.

The CDR3 DNA follows: TGCGCCAGCAGTGAGTACAGGACAGACCAACCAGATACGCAGTATTTT. Its protein product is CASSEYRTDQPDTQYF. The V call is TRBV10-1, the J call TRBJ2-3; D perhaps matches TRBD1 (6 bases). Trimming removed 1 base at V and 4 bases at J, with 15 bases between. Germline V lookup: CDR1 WNHNN, CDR2 SYGVQD (reference sequence). CDR3 size: 16 residues.

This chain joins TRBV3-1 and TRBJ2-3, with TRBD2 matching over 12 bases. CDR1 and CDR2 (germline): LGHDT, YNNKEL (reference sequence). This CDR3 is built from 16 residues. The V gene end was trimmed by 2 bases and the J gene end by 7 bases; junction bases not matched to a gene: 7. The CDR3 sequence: CASSQPSGRAGYTQYF. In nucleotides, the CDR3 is TGTGCCAGCAGCCAACCTAGCGGGAGGGCCGGGTATACGCAGTATTTT.

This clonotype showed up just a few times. CDR3 nucleotides: TGCAGTGCTAGAGAACTTCCGGCTAGCGGGGGTTTACTCACAGATACGCAGTATTTT. This sequence encodes CSARELPASGGLLTDTQYF. V usage is TRBV20-1 and J usage is TRBJ2-3; 10 bases align to TRBD2. The germline V gene encodes CDR1 DFQATT and CDR2 SNEGSKA (reference sequence). There are 19 residues in the CDR3. J lost 2 bases, V lost 0 bases, and 14 bases had no gene match.

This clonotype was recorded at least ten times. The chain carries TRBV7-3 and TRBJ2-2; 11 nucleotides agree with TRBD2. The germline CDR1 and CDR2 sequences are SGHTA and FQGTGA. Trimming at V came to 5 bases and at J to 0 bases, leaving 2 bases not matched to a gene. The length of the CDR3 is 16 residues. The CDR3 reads CASSLAGGANTGELFF. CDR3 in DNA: TGTGCCAGCAGCCTAGCGGGGGGAGCGAACACCGGGGAGCTGTTTTTT.

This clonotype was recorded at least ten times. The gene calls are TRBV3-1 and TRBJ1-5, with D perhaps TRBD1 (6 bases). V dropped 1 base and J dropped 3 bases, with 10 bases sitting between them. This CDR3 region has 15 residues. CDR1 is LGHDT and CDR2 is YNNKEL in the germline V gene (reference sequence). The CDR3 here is CASSQGTVTNQPQHF. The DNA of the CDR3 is TGTGCCAGCAGCCAAGGGACAGTGACCAATCAGCCCCAGCATTTT.

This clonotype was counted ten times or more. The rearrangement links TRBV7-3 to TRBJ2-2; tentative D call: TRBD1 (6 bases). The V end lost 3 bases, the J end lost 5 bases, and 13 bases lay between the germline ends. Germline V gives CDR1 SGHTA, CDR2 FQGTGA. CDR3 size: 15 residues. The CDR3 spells CASSFGGRVTGELFF. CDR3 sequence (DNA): TGTGCCAGCAGCTTTGGGGGCCGAGTAACCGGGGAGCTGTTTTTT.

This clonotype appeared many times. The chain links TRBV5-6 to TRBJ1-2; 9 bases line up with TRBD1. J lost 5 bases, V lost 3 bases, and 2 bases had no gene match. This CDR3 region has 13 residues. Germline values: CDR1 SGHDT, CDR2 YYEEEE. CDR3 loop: CASSSQGAYGYTF. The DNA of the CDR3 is TGTGCCAGCAGCTCACAGGGGGCATATGGCTACACCTTC. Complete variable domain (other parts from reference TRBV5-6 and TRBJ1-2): DAGVTQSPTHLIKTRGQQVTLRCSPKSGHDTVSWYQQALGQGPQFIFQYYEEEERQRGNFPDRFSGHQFPNYSSELNVNALLLGDSALYLCASSSQGAYGYTFGSGTRLTVV.

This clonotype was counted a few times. In DNA, the CDR3 is TGTGCCAGCAGCTTAGTAGAGGGTCGCTATGGCTACACCTTC. Its protein is CASSLVEGRYGYTF. This chain uses TRBV7-9 with TRBJ1-2; no clear D gene. CDR3 size: 14 residues. From germline, CDR1 is SEHNR and CDR2 FQNEAQ (reference sequence). V was cut by 1 base and J by 4 bases, with 10 bases left in between.

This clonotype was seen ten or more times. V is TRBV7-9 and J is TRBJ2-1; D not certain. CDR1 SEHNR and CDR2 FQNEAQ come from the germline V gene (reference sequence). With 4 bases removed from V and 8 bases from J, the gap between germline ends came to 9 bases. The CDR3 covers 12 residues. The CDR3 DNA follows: TGTGCCAGCAGCTCGCATGCATATGAGCAGTTCTTC. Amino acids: CASSSHAYEQFF.

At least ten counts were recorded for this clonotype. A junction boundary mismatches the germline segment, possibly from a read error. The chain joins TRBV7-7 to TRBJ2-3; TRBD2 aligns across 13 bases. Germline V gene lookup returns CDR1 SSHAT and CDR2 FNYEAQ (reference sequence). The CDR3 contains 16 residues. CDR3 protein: CASSQTSGRGTDTQYF. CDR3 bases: TGTGCTAGCAGCCAAACTAGCGGGAGGGGCACAGATACGCAGTATTTT. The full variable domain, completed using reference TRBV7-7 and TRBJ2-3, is GAGVSQSPRYKVTKRGQDVTLRCDPISSHATLYWYQQALGQGPEFLTYFNYEAQPDKSGLPSDRFSAERPEGSISTLTIQRTEQRDSAMYRCASSQTSGRGTDTQYFGPGTRLTVL.

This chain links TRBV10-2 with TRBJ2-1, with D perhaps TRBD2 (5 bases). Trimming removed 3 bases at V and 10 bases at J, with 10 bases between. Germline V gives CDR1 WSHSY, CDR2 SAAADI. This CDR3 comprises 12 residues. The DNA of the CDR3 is TGCGCCAGCAGTGAAACGGGAAGGGAGCAGTTCTTC. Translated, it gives CASSETGREQFF.

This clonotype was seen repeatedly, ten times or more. CDR3 bases: TGCAGCGGTAAACAGGGCAATGAGCAGTTCTTC. Translated: CSGKQGNEQFF. V is TRBV29-1 and J is TRBJ2-1, with a possible D match to TRBD1 (6 bases). Trimming stripped 7 bases from V and 6 bases from J, with 10 bases between. Germline V gives CDR1 SQVTM, CDR2 ANQGSEA. This CDR3 has 11 amino acids.

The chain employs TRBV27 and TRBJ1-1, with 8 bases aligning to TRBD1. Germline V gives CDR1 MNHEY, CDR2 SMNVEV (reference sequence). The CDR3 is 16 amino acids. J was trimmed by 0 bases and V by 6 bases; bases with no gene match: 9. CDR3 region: CASRDRDGGMNTEAFF. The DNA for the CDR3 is TGTGCCAGCAGGGACAGGGACGGCGGGATGAACACTGAAGCTTTCTTT.

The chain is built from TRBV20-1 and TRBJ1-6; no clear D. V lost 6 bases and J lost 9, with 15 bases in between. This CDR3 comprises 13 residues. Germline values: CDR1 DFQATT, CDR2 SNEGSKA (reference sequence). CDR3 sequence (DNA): TGCAGTGCGCCGGGTCTTAGGGTTTCACCCCTCCACTTT. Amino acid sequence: CSAPGLRVSPLHF.

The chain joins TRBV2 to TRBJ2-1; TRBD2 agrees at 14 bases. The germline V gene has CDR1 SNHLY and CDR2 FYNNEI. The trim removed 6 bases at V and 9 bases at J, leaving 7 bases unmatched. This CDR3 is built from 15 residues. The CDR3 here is CASRRGGTSGSEQFF. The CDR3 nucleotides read TGTGCCAGCAGACGAGGAGGGACTAGCGGGAGTGAGCAGTTCTTC.

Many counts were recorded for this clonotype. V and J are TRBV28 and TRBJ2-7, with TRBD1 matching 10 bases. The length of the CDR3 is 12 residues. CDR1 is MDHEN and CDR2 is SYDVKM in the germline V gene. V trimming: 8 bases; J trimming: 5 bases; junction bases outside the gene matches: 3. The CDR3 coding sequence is TGTGCCAGCGGTGACAGGGGGCACGAGCAGTACTTC. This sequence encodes CASGDRGHEQYF.

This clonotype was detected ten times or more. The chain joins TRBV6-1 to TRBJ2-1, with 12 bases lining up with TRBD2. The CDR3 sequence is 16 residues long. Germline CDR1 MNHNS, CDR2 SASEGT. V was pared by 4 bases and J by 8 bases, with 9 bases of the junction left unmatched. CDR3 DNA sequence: TGTGCCAGCAGTGGACCGGGACTAGCGGGTTCGCATGAGCAGTTCTTC. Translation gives CASSGPGLAGSHEQFF.

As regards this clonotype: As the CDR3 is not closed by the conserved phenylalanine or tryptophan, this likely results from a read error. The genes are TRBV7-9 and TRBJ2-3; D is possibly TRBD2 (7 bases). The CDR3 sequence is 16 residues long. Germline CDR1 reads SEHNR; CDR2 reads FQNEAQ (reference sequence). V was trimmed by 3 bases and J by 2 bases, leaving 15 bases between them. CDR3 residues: CASSFRRGGSTDTQYS. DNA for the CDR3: TGTGCCAGCAGCTTTCGGAGGGGGGGTTCCACAGATACGCAGTATTCT.

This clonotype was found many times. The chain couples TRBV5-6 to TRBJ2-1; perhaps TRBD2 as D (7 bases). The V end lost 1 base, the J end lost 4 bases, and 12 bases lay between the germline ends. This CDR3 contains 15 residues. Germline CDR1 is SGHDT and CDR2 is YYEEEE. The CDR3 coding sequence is TGTGCCAGCAGCTTGTTAGGGGGGGAATACAATGAGCAGTTCTTC. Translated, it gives CASSLLGGEYNEQFF.

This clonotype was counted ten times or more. CDR3 nucleotides: TGTGCCAGCAGCTTAGAACAGGGGATAGATGAGCAGTTCTTC. It specifies CASSLEQGIDEQFF. This chain links TRBV7-6 with TRBJ2-1; TRBD1 agrees at 7 bases. The CDR3 has 14 residues. V shed 1 base, J shed 8 bases, and the junction held 5 bases outside the gene matches. Germline CDR1 SGHVS, CDR2 FNYEAQ.